This T cell receptor beta chain was captured in a study of T cells in narcolepsy. Turning to the study itself: Healthy controls were enrolled alongside patients with narcolepsy type 1 or type 2.

Clones were sequenced by immunoSEQ multiplex PCR, and TCRdb holds only the in-frame ones, with some missing. This table holds roughly 35,000 clones, approximately 85% found once. Study-level findings and limits: Same-patient CSF and blood CD4+ T cell clonotypes included HCRT-specific and TRIB2-specific autoreactive ones. No autoreactive T cell clone sequences appeared in some memory CD4+ repertoires. Blood of same and different patients, but not healthy controls, reportedly held recurring autoreactive clonotypes.

On this clone: The target antigen is unknown.

The germline V and J ends were trimmed by 4 bases and 1 base, with 13 bases remaining between them. The germline CDR1 and CDR2 sequences are SGHVS and FQNEAQ. The CDR3 loop spans 15 amino acids. The J gene is TRBJ2-5, the V gene TRBV7-8; D could derive from TRBD1 or TRBD2 (5 bases each). Sequencing used CD45RA- memory CD4+ T cells from PBMCs. The receptor comes from a human donor with narcolepsy. The CDR3 DNA follows: TGTGCCAGCAGCTCCCCTGGTGGGGGCCAAGAGACCCAGTACTTC. As protein: CASSSPGGGQETQYF.